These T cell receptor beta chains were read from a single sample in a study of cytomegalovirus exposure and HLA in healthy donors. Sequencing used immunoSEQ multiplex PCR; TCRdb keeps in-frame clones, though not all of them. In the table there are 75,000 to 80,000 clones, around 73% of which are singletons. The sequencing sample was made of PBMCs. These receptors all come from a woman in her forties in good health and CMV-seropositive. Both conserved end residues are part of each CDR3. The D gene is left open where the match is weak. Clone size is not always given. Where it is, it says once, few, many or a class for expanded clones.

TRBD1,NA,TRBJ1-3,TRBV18,TGTGCCAGCTCACCGACAACCGGGACAGGGGTATTTGGAAACACCATATATTTT,CASSPTTGTGVFGNTIYF
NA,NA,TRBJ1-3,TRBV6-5,TGTGCCAGCAGTTACTCGGAGAGGGCTGGAAACACCATATATTTT,CASSYSERAGNTIYF
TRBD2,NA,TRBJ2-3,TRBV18,TGTGCCAGCTCACTGACTAGCGCGTCTAGCACAGATACGCAGTATTTT,CASSLTSASSTDTQYF
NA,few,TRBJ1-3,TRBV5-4,TGTGCCAGCAGCCCCTGGACAGACGCTGGAAACACCATATATTTT,CASSPWTDAGNTIYF
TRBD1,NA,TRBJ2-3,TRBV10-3,TGTGCCATCAGACCGGGACAGAGCACAGATACGCAGTATTTT,CAIRPGQSTDTQYF
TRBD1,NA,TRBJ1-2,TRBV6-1,TGTGCCAGCAGTCCAGGGGGATTCTATGGCTACACCTTC,CASSPGGFYGYTF
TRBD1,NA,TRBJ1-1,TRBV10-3,TGTGCCATCAGTGAGCGGACAGGGGGCACTGAAGCTTTCTTT,CAISERTGGTEAFF
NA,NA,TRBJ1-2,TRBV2,TGTGCCAGCACGCTCGGGAATGGCTACACCTTC,CASTLGNGYTF
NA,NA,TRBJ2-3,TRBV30,TGTGCCCAGTCTCCGGGGGAAAACACAGATACGCAGTATTTT,CAQSPGENTDTQYF
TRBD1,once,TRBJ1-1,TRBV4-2,TGTGCCAGCAGCCAAGATCAGGGGGCGGGAACTGAAGCTTTCTTT,CASSQDQGAGTEAFF
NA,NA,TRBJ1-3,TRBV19,TGTGCCAGTACCCCACAGGCTACATCTGGAAACACCATATATTTT,CASTPQATSGNTIYF
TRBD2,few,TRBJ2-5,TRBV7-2,TGTGCCAGCAGCGTAGGTCGGGGGGGGGCAAACCAAGAGACCCAGTACTTC,CASSVGRGGANQETQYF
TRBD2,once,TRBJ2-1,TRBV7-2,TGTGCCAGCAGCTCCAGCGGCGGGGGGGCCTACAATGAGCAGTTCTTC,CASSSSGGGAYNEQFF
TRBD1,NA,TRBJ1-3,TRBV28,TGTGCCAGCAGTTCCCCGGGACAGGGAAACACCATATATTTT,CASSSPGQGNTIYF
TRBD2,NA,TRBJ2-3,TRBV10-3,TGTGCCATCGACCCCGGGACTAGCGGGGGGGCAGATACGCAGTATTTT,CAIDPGTSGGADTQYF
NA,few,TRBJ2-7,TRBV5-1,TGCGCCAGCAGCTTGGATTGGGCAGGGGGGCCCTACGAGCAGTACTTC,CASSLDWAGGPYEQYF
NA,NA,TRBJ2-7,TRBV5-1,TGCGCCAGCAGCTTCGCCCCCCAAGACGGGTACGAGCAGTACTTC,CASSFAPQDGYEQYF
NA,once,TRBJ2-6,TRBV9,TGTGCCAGCAGCGTTGGGAGCTCTGGGGCCAACGTCCTGACTTTC,CASSVGSSGANVLTF
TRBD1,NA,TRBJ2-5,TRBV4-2,TGTGCCAGCAGCAAGAGGACAGGGGGAGCTGGTGAGACCCAGTACTTC,CASSKRTGGAGETQYF
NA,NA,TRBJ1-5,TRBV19,TGTGCCAGTAGTAGACAGGCTAATCAGCCCCAGCATTTT,CASSRQANQPQHF
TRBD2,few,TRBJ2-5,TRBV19,TGTGCCAGTAGTAGCGGACGGGAGGTTCAAGAGACCCAGTACTTC,CASSSGREVQETQYF
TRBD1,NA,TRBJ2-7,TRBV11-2,TGTGCCAGCAGCTACCCGCAGGGGGTCGAGCAGTACTTC,CASSYPQGVEQYF
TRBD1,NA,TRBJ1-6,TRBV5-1,TGCGCCAGCAGCCCCGGGACAGGGCTACAGTCACCCCTCCACTTT,CASSPGTGLQSPLHF
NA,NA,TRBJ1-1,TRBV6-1,TGTGCCAGCACCGTGGCAGGTTACAACACTGAAGCTTTCTTT,CASTVAGYNTEAFF
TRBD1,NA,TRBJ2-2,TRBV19,TGTGCCAGTTCCGGACAGGGGGCGGGCACCGGGGAGCTGTTTTTT,CASSGQGAGTGELFF
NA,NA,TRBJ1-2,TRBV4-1,TGCGCCAGCAGCCACCTACCCGTCGGGAGGGACTATGGCTACACCTTC,CASSHLPVGRDYGYTF
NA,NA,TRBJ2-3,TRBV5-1,TGCGCCAGCAGTATACGACGGGGTTCCACAGATACGCAGTATTTT,CASSIRRGSTDTQYF
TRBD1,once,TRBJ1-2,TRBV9,TGTGCCAGCAGCGTGGGACAGGGATCCGGAGGCTACACCTTC,CASSVGQGSGGYTF
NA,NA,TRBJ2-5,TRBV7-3,TGTGCCAGCAGCTCCCCGGGGAGCGGACAAGAGACCCAGTACTTC,CASSSPGSGQETQYF
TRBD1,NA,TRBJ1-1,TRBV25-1,TGTGCCAGCACCCTGACAGGGGCCTCTGAAGCTTTCTTT,CASTLTGASEAFF
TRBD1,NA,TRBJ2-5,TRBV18,TGTGCCAGCTCACGGGACAGCCAAGAGACCCAGTACTTC,CASSRDSQETQYF
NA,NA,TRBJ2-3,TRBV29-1,TGCAGCGTTGAGGGCTGGGCCCCCCCCGGAGATACGCAGTATTTT,CSVEGWAPPGDTQYF
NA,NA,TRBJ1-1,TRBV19,TGTGCCAGTAGCACTACAGGGAACACTGAAGCTTTCTTT,CASSTTGNTEAFF
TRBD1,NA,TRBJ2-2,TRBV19,TGTGCCAGTAGTGGACAGGGGAGTGGCGCCGGGGAGCTGTTTTTT,CASSGQGSGAGELFF
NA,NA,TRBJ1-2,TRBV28,TGTGCCAGCAGTTTTCCAGATCATTATGGCTACACCTTC,CASSFPDHYGYTF
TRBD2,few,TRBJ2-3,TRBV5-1,TGCGCCAGCAGCCAGGGACTAGCGGGTGGTCACGCAGATACGCAGTATTTT,CASSQGLAGGHADTQYF
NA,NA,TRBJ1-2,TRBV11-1,TGTGCCAGCAGCCAACTAAACTATGGCTACACCTTC,CASSQLNYGYTF
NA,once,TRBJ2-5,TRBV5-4,TGTGCCAGCAGCTTGGTGGGACTGCAAGAGACCCAGTACTTC,CASSLVGLQETQYF
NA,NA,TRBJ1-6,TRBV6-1,TGTGCCAGCAATCAGGGGAGTTATAATTCACCCCTCCACTTT,CASNQGSYNSPLHF
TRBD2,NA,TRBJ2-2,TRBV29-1,TGCAGCGTCCCTCGGGGACTAGCGGGTTACACCGGGGAGCTGTTTTTT,CSVPRGLAGYTGELFF
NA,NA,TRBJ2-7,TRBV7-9,TGTGCCAGCAGCTCGGGACTTTACGAGCAGTACTTC,CASSSGLYEQYF
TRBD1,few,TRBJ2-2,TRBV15,TGTGCCACCAGCGGACGGACAGGGATCGGGGAGCTGTTTTTT,CATSGRTGIGELFF
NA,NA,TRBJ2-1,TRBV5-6,TGTGCCAGCAGCCTAGGACTCTCAGAGGTCAATGAGCAGTTCTTC,CASSLGLSEVNEQFF
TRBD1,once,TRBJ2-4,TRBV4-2,TGTGCCAGCAGCCAAGGGGACAGGGACCTTGACATTCAGTACTTC,CASSQGDRDLDIQYF
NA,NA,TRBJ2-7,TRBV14,TGTGCCAGCAGCCAAGAAAGAGGCGGGATAAAATCCTACGAGCAGTACTTC,CASSQERGGIKSYEQYF
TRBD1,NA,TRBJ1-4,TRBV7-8,TGTGCCAGCAGCAGAACGCCGGGACAGGGGAACGAAAAACTGTTTTTT,CASSRTPGQGNEKLFF
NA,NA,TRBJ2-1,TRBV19,TGTGCCAGTAGTATCCGGCAGGGGTCCTACAATGAGCAGTTCTTC,CASSIRQGSYNEQFF
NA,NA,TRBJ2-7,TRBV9,TGTGCCAGCAGGAGAGGGTATAATGACGAGCAGTACTTC,CASRRGYNDEQYF
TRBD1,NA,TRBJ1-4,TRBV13,TGTGCCAGCAGCCCGGACAGGGCAGGAAAAGAAAAACTGTTTTTT,CASSPDRAGKEKLFF
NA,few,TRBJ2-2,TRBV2,TGTGCCAGCACTCATCCTAGGGGGTTGGACACCGGGGAGCTGTTTTTT,CASTHPRGLDTGELFF
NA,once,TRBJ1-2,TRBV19,TGTGCCAGTAGTATTGGTTGGCAGAACTATGGCTACACCTTC,CASSIGWQNYGYTF
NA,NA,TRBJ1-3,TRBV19,TGTGCCAGTAGTATAGGAGCGGCCCGGGCAACTGGAAACACCATATATTTT,CASSIGAARATGNTIYF
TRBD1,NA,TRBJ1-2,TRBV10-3,TGTGCCGCCGGGACAGGGTCCTATGGCTACACCTTC,CAAGTGSYGYTF
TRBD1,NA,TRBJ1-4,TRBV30,TGTGCCTGGGAGAAGGGGACAGGGATCAAAACTAATGAAAAACTGTTTTTT,CAWEKGTGIKTNEKLFF
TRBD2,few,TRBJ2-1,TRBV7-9,TGTGCCAGCAGCTTACGAGGACTAGATTCAGATGAGCAGTTCTTC,CASSLRGLDSDEQFF
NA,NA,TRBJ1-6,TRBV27,TGTGCCAGCAGTTTATCCTACGGGAGTCCTACTTCACCCCTCCACTTT,CASSLSYGSPTSPLHF
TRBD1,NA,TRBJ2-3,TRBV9,TGTGCCAGCAGCCCCCGACAGGGGGCTAGCACAGATACGCAGTATTTT,CASSPRQGASTDTQYF
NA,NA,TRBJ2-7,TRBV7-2,TGTGCCAGCAGCTTAGGGCAGGGCTCCTGGTACGAGCAGTACTTC,CASSLGQGSWYEQYF